Included here is one T cell receptor beta chain sequence, with context. CDR1 is LNHDA, CDR2 SQIVND, per germline (reference sequence). The CDR3 extends over 15 amino acids. V was cut by 6 bases and J by 3 bases, with 16 bases left in between. This record belongs to a study of cytomegalovirus exposure and HLA in healthy donors. PCR employed 60 Vbeta and 13 Jbeta primers. Data came from immunoSEQ multiplex PCR; TCRdb stores just in-frame clones and leaves some out. The data contain 170,000 or so clones, 80% to 85% of them singletons. The chain carries TRBV19 and TRBJ2-3, with TRBD1 as a possible D gene (5 bases). The sequence was obtained from a young woman in good health and CMV-seronegative. The material sequenced was PBMCs. CDR3 sequence: CASSPRAVPTDTQYF. The CDR3 coding sequence is TGTGCCAGTAGCCCCAGGGCTGTCCCAACAGATACGCAGTATTTT.